The table lists the clone carrying this T cell receptor (beta chain) with many counts. Its target is unknown. The germline V gene encodes CDR1 SNHLY and CDR2 FYNNEI. V lost 7 bases, J lost 2 bases, and 12 bases lay in between. The CDR3 contains 14 residues. The library tagged each cDNA molecule with unique molecular identifiers. Source study methods: Samples had a median of around 96,000 TCRs, ranging roughly 20,000 to 690,600. TCRdb recomputed calls from the RACE reads with MiXCR, one row per CDR3 protein. The V and J calls and clone size come from TCRdb's table, not from the authors' own analysis. This sample has 30,000 to 35,000 distinct CDR3 sequences, with over 7% found just once. As to time point: healthy volunteer bleed at 2 weeks. Total RNA was isolated from whole blood that had not been fractionated. This sample is drawn from a study of human T cells and chemical hapten exposure. Study results and caveats: The study found that DPC sensitization did not change TCRs above 1 in 1000 frequency.

V gene TRBV2 combines with J gene TRBJ1-5; no clear D. This receptor was taken from a human donor in good health. Some clones in this sample may be carry-over from other donors' samples. The sequencing sample was made of whole blood. CDR3 DNA sequence: TGTGCCAGCAACCGGGCCCTGGGCAATCAGCCCCAGCATTTT. Translation gives CASNRALGNQPQHF.